One and the same sample provided the 11 T cell receptor beta chains below, sequenced in a study of shared clonotypes between healthy human individuals. The protocol was immunoSEQ multiplex PCR, while the TCRdb copy is restricted to in-frame clones and leaves out a portion. The table records 400,000 to 550,000 clones, around 80% of them present only once. The sequenced material came from PBMCs. The receptors derive from a middle-aged woman in good health. Some clones in this sample may be carry-over from other donors' samples.

This clone came up a few times. V gene TRBV11-2 combines with J gene TRBJ2-2; D tentatively fits TRBD1 or TRBD2 (5 bases each). The ends were cut back, 5 bases at V and 7 bases at J, with 14 bases in the middle. Looked up from germline, CDR1 is SGHAT and CDR2 is FQNNGV. This CDR3 is built from 14 residues. CDR3 sequence: CASSARSGLGELFF. The CDR3 DNA reads as TGTGCCAGCAGCGCGCGCTCGGGGCTCGGGGAGCTGTTTTTT.

The chain combines TRBV7-9 with TRBJ2-1, with 8 bases lining up with TRBD2. The V gene end was trimmed by 3 bases and the J gene end by 8 bases; junction bases not matched to a gene: 12. This CDR3 comprises 16 residues. Germline CDR1 and CDR2: SEHNR and FQNEAQ (reference sequence). DNA of the CDR3: TGTGCCAGCAGCTTTGGGACGGGAGGGTTTATGGATGAGCAGTTCTTC. As protein: CASSFGTGGFMDEQFF.

The rearrangement uses TRBV19 and TRBJ2-7; a weak D match, TRBD1 (5 bases). Per the germline V gene, CDR1 is LNHDA and CDR2 is SQIVND (reference sequence). The V end lost 1 base, the J end lost 0 bases, and 10 bases lay between the germline ends. This CDR3 has 15 amino acids. The CDR3 region is CASSIAAGNSYEQYF. In DNA form, the CDR3 reads TGTGCCAGTAGTATAGCGGCAGGGAACTCCTACGAGCAGTACTTC.

This chain connects TRBV15 to TRBJ2-3, with 8 bases aligning to TRBD2. With 0 bases clipped from V and 3 bases from J, the junction kept 8 bases outside the gene matches. The CDR3 spans 17 residues. Germline loops: CDR1 LNHNV, CDR2 YYDKDF (reference sequence). In nucleotides, the CDR3 is TGTGCCACCAGCAGAGATATTTCGGGAGGGCCTACAGATACGCAGTATTTT. This codes for CATSRDISGGPTDTQYF.

The chain has TRBV19 and TRBJ1-4; tentatively, D is TRBD1 (5 bases). V lost 6 bases to trimming and J lost 0 bases, with 8 bases between them. This CDR3 has 14 amino acids. From germline, CDR1 is LNHDA and CDR2 SQIVND (reference sequence). The CDR3: CASSDSATNEKLFF. CDR3 DNA sequence: TGTGCCAGTAGCGACAGCGCAACTAATGAAAAACTGTTTTTT.

This rearrangement joins TRBV19 to TRBJ1-2; tentative D call: TRBD1 (5 bases). Between the trimmed V and J ends, which lost 3 bases and 3 bases, there was a span of 17 bases. The germline V gene has CDR1 LNHDA and CDR2 SQIVND (reference sequence). The CDR3 covers 16 residues. CDR3 amino acids: CASSIPRAGTDYGYTF. In DNA form, the CDR3 reads TGTGCCAGTAGTATTCCTCGGGCAGGGACCGACTATGGCTACACCTTC.

In DNA form, the CDR3 reads TGTGCCAGCAGCTTCATGCCGAACACTGAAGCTTTCTTT. Protein sequence: CASSFMPNTEAFF. V gene TRBV7-2 combines with J gene TRBJ1-1; no firm D call. There are 13 residues in the CDR3. V was shortened by 3 bases and J by 1 base, with 6 bases between the two germline ends. Per the germline V gene, CDR1 is SGHTA and CDR2 is FQGNSA.

This rearrangement joins TRBV15 to TRBJ2-3, with D possibly called TRBD1 or TRBD2 (5 bases each). Germline CDR1 LNHNV, CDR2 YYDKDF (reference sequence). The CDR3 totals 15 residues. V shed 2 bases and J shed 2 bases, with 11 bases lying between them. The CDR3 DNA reads TGTGCCACCAGCAGATTGTTGGGACCCACAGATACGCAGTATTTT. This codes for CATSRLLGPTDTQYF.

For the CDR3, the DNA is TGTGCCACCAGCAGAGATGCGGCTAGCGGAGCTTACAATGAGCAGTTCTTC. As protein: CATSRDAASGAYNEQFF. The chain is built from TRBV15 and TRBJ2-1, with TRBD2 matching over 7 bases. The CDR3 covers 17 residues. The ends lost 0 bases at V and 4 bases at J; junction bases unmatched: 9. Germline V gene data show CDR1 as LNHNV and CDR2 as YYDKDF (reference sequence). The variable domain in full, completed from reference TRBV15 and TRBJ2-1, reads DAMVIQNPRYQVTQFGKPVTLSCSQTLNHNVMYWYQQKSSQAPKLLFHYYDKDFNNEADTPDNFQSRRPNTSFCFLDIRSPGLGDTAMYLCATSRDAASGAYNEQFFGPGTRLTVL.

In this sample, this clone turned up a few times. The sample carries other DNA sequences with the same CDR3. The V call is TRBV7-9, the J call TRBJ1-4, with D possibly matching TRBD1 (6 bases). Germline V gene sequence: CDR1 SEHNR, CDR2 FQNEAQ (reference sequence). Trimming left V 1 base short and J 5 bases short, with 11 bases between. The CDR3 is 15 residues long. CDR3 nucleotides: TGTGCCAGCAGCTTAGTCGGGCAGGGGAATGAAAAACTGTTTTTT. This translates into CASSLVGQGNEKLFF.

Comments on this clone: The identical CDR3 is also encoded by other nucleotide sequences in the sample. DNA of the CDR3: TGTGCCAGCTCACCAAGCGGACAGGGCACTGGAAACACCATATATTTT. Encoded protein: CASSPSGQGTGNTIYF. This chain links TRBV18 with TRBJ1-3, with 8 bases fitting TRBD1. The CDR3 contains 16 residues. Germline V gene data show CDR1 as KGHSH and CDR2 as LQKENI. Trimming took 2 bases from V and 2 from J; bases not matched to a gene: 5.